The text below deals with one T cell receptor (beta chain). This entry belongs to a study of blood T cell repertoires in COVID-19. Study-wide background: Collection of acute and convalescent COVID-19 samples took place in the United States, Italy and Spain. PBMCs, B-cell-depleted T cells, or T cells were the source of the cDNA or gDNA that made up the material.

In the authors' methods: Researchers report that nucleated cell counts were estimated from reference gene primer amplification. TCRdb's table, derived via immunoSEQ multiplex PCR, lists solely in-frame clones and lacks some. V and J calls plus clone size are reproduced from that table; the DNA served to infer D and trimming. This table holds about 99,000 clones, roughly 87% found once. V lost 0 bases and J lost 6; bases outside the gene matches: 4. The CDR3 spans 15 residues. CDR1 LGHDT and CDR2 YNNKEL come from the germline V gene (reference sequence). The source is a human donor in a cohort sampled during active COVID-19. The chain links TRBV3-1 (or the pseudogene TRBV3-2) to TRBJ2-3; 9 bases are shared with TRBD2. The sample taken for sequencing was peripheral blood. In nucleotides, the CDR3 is TGTGCCAGCAGCCAAGATGTGCGGGGGGGTGATACGCAGTATTTT. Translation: CASSQDVRGGDTQYF.